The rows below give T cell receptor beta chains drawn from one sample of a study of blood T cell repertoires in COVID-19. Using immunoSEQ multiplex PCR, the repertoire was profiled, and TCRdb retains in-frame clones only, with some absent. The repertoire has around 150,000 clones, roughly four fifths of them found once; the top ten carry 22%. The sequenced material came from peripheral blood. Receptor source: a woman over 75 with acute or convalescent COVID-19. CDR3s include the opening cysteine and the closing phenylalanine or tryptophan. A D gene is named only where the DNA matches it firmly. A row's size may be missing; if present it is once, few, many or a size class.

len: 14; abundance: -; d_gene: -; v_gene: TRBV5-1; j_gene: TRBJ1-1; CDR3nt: TGCGCCAGCAGCTTGCAGGCAGGGAACACTGAAGCTTTCTTT; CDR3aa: CASSLQAGNTEAFF
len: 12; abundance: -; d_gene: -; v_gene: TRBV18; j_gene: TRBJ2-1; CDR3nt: TGTGCCAGCTCACGCCCACTAGATCGGCAGTTCTTC; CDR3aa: CASSRPLDRQFF
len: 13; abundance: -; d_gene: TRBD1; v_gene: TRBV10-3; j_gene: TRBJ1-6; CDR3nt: TGTGCCATCAGACAGGGGGCGAATTCACCCCTCCACTTT; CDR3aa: CAIRQGANSPLHF
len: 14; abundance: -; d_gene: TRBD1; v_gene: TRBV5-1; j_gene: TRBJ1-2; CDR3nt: TGCGCCAGCAGCCGGACAGGAGACCACTATGGCTACACCTTC; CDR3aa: CASSRTGDHYGYTF
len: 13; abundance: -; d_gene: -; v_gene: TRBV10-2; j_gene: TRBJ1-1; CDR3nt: TGCGCCAGCATCTTCACCAGGAACACTGAAGCTTTCTTT; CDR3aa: CASIFTRNTEAFF
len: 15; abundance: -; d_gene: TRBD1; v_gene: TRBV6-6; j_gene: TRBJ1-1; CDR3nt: TGTGCCAGCAGTTACTCGAGGGGGCCCCACACTGAAGCTTTCTTT; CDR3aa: CASSYSRGPHTEAFF
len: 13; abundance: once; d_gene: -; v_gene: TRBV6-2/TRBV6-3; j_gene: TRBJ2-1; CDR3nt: TGTGCCAGCAGCGTCCCAGGGGCAGGTGGGCAGTTCTTC; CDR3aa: CASSVPGAGGQFF
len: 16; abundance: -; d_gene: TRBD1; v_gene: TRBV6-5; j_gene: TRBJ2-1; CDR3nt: TGTGCCAGCAGTTACTCTAGGGACAGGGGGCAGAATGAGCAGTTCTTC; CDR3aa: CASSYSRDRGQNEQFF
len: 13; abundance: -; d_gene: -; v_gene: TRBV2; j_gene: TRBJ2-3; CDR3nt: TGTGCCAGCAGGAATGCGGGGACAGATACGCAGTATTTT; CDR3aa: CASRNAGTDTQYF
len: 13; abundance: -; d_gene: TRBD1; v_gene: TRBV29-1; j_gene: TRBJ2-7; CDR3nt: TGCAGCGTACCGGGACAGTTTTCCTACGAGCAGTACTTC; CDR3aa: CSVPGQFSYEQYF
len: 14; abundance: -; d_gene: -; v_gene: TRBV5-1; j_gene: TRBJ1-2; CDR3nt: TGCGCCAGCAGCTTAGGTCCGGAGGTGGATGGCTACACCTTC; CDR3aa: CASSLGPEVDGYTF
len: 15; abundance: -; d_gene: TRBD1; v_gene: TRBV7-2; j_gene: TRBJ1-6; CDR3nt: TGTGCCACCACAGACTCGTTGTCACAGGGGTCACCCCTCCACTTT; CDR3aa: CATTDSLSQGSPLHF
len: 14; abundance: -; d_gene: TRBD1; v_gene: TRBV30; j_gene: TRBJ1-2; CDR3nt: TGTGCCTGGCTCCAGGGGGTCCTCTCCTATGGCTACACCTTC; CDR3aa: CAWLQGVLSYGYTF
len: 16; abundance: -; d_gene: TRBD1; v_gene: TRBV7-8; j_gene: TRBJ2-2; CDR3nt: TGTGCCAGCAGCCCAATGACAGGGATATACACCGGGGAGCTGTTTTTT; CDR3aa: CASSPMTGIYTGELFF
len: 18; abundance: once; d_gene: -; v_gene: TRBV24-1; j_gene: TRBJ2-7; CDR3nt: TGTGCCACCAGTGACCCCACTAACAGGCTTCGTAGCTCCTACGAGCAGTACTTC; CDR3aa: CATSDPTNRLRSSYEQYF
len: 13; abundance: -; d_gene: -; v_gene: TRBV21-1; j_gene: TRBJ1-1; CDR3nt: TGTGCCAGCAGCAATGAGGGGGACACTGAAGCTTTCTTT; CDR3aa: CASSNEGDTEAFF